This passage covers 25 T cell receptor beta chains from one sample sequenced in a study of T cell clonotyping in hematopoietic cell transplantation. The repertoire was sequenced with immunoSEQ multiplex PCR; TCRdb's copy has only in-frame clones and lacks some. The sample holds 9,000 to 15,000 clones, 89% seen once. The sequenced sample was peripheral blood mononuclear cells. The receptors stem from a human donor who either received an allogeneic hematopoietic cell transplant for a myeloid malignancy or was a related donor (not recorded which). Some clones in this sample may be carry-over from other donors' samples.

This chain links TRBV7-3 with TRBJ2-6, with TRBD2 matching 7 bases. The trim removed 4 bases at V and 4 bases at J, leaving 25 bases unmatched. This CDR3 is 22 amino acids long. CDR1 is SGHTA, CDR2 FQGTGA, per germline. CDR3 DNA sequence: TGTGCCAGCAGCTCGTCCCGCCTTCTTCCGGGACGCCGGGGGGAAGGGGCCAACGTCCTGACTTTC. Protein product: CASSSSRLLPGRRGEGANVLTF.

V usage is TRBV9 and J usage is TRBJ1-2, with TRBD1 identical over 7 bases. V shed 3 bases, J shed 8 bases, and the junction held 13 bases outside the gene matches. This CDR3 spans 15 amino acids. Germline loops: CDR1 SGDLS, CDR2 YYNGEE. The CDR3 loop reads CASSGWTGLPRGYTF. CDR3 nucleotide sequence: TGTGCCAGCAGCGGATGGACAGGACTTCCACGGGGCTACACCTTC.

The chain couples TRBV7-3 to TRBJ1-1; unclear D gene. The germline V gene encodes CDR1 SGHTA and CDR2 FQGTGA. CDR3 length: 13 amino acids. V was shortened by 3 bases and J by 2 bases, with 7 bases between the two germline ends. CDR3 in DNA: TGTGCCAGCAGCTTTGGATCAAACACTGAAGCTTTCTTT. Translated: CASSFGSNTEAFF.

The chain employs TRBV10-3 and TRBJ1-1; the D is unclear. Trimming left V 0 bases short and J 4 bases short, with 3 bases between. The length of the CDR3 is 12 residues. CDR1 ENHRY and CDR2 SYGVKD come from the germline V gene. CDR3 residues: CAISESRTEAFF. In DNA, the CDR3 is TGTGCCATCAGTGAGTCGCGCACTGAAGCTTTCTTT.

V and J are TRBV5-1 and TRBJ2-7; 9 positions agree with TRBD1. CDR1 is SGHRS, CDR2 YFSETQ, per germline. The V segment lost 7 bases and the J segment 0 bases; nucleotides outside the gene matches: 2. CDR3 size: 13 residues. The CDR3 nucleotides read TGCGCCAGCCGGACAGGGGTCTCCTACGAGCAGTACTTC. It translates to CASRTGVSYEQYF.

This chain's CDR3 is CASSPSGGQGNSPLHF. For the CDR3, the DNA is TGTGCCAGCAGCCCATCAGGCGGACAGGGTAATTCACCCCTCCACTTT. J is TRBJ1-6 and V is TRBV9; 8 nucleotides agree with TRBD1. CDR1 and CDR2 (germline): SGDLS, YYNGEE. The CDR3 contains 16 residues. Losses at the gene ends were 4 bases for V and 6 bases for J; bases not matched to a gene: 9.

The CDR3 protein is CALKIHMNTEAFF. The DNA of the CDR3 is TGTGCCCTAAAAATACACATGAACACTGAAGCTTTCTTT. The chain employs TRBV30 and TRBJ1-1, with D unresolved. Germline lookup yields CDR1 GTSNPN and CDR2 SVGIG (reference sequence). Trimming removed 8 bases from V and 0 bases from J, with 13 bases in between. This CDR3 comprises 13 residues.

V usage is TRBV7-3 and J usage is TRBJ2-3, with TRBD2 matching 9 bases. Germline trimming cut 5 bases from V and 0 bases from J; bases unmatched to any gene: 9. The CDR3 consists of 17 residues. Germline V gives CDR1 SGHTA, CDR2 FQGTGA. The DNA for the CDR3 is TGTGCCAGCAGCACAATTGCCGGGACTAGCAGCACAGATACGCAGTATTTT. This sequence encodes CASSTIAGTSSTDTQYF.

The chain joins TRBV29-1 to TRBJ2-1; D uncertain. Per germline, CDR1 SQVTM and CDR2 ANQGSEA. The CDR3 has 12 amino acids. Trimming took off 7 bases at V and 5 bases at J, with 12 bases between the two ends. In DNA, the CDR3 is TGCAGCGCCCAATGGATCCACAATGAGCAGTTCTTC. Translated, it gives CSAQWIHNEQFF.

V is TRBV11-2 and J is TRBJ1-4, with unresolved D. Trimming pared 4 bases from V and 5 bases from J, leaving 14 bases between. Per the germline V gene, CDR1 is SGHAT and CDR2 is FQNNGV. The CDR3 covers 15 residues. The CDR3 loop is CASSSPAGGNEKLFF. The CDR3 DNA follows: TGTGCCAGCAGCTCCCCGGCAGGCGGCAATGAAAAACTGTTTTTT.

This clone was observed a single time. The V gene is TRBV18, the J gene TRBJ2-3; unclear D gene. Germline CDR1 KGHSH, CDR2 LQKENI. V was trimmed by 6 bases and J by 2 bases, leaving 9 bases between them. CDR3 length equals 13 residues. The CDR3 is CASSSGFTDTQYF. CDR3 in DNA: TGTGCCAGCTCGTCAGGCTTCACAGATACGCAGTATTTT.

J is TRBJ1-4 and V is TRBV30, with D perhaps TRBD1 (5 bases). CDR1 is GTSNPN and CDR2 is SVGIG in the germline V gene (reference sequence). The CDR3 extends over 13 amino acids. The V gene lost 2 bases and the J gene lost 5 bases, with 9 bases spanning the gap. As DNA, the CDR3 is TGTGCCTGGAGTTGGGCAGGGAATGAAAAACTGTTTTTT. This encodes CAWSWAGNEKLFF.

This clone was counted once. V and J are TRBV10-1 and TRBJ1-1; possibly TRBD1 for D (5 bases). Germline values: CDR1 WNHNN, CDR2 SYGVQD (reference sequence). The CDR3 extends over 15 amino acids. V was shortened by 3 bases and J by 2 bases, with 13 bases between the two germline ends. CDR3 sequence reads: CASSDAGTANTEAFF. In DNA form, the CDR3 reads TGCGCCAGCAGTGATGCCGGGACCGCCAACACTGAAGCTTTCTTT.

The chain employs TRBV18 and TRBJ2-3; 11 bases line up with TRBD2. The CDR3 has 13 amino acids. The J segment lost 5 bases and the V segment lost 5 bases, leaving 0 bases of the junction unmatched. From germline, CDR1 is KGHSH and CDR2 LQKENI. The CDR3 spells CASSTSGGDTQYF. As DNA, the CDR3 is TGTGCCAGCTCAACTAGCGGGGGAGATACGCAGTATTTT.

V is TRBV5-6 and J is TRBJ2-1, with TRBD2 identical over 7 bases. CDR3 size: 12 residues. V shed 2 bases, J shed 11 bases, and the junction held 4 bases outside the gene matches. CDR1 and CDR2 (germline): SGHDT, YYEEEE. CDR3 sequence (DNA): TGTGCCAGCAGCTTACGGCGGGGGAAGCAGTTCTTC. This codes for CASSLRRGKQFF.

This chain links TRBV13 with TRBJ1-1, with a weak D call TRBD1 (6 bases). The germline V and J ends were trimmed by 1 base and 7 bases, with 13 bases remaining between them. The CDR3 has 14 residues. Germline V gene data show CDR1 as PRHDT and CDR2 as FYEKMQ (reference sequence). The CDR3 DNA reads TGTGCCAGCAGCTTAGAGGCCAGGGGTAGTGAAGCTTTCTTT. Translated, it gives CASSLEARGSEAFF.

The rearrangement joins TRBV7-9 to TRBJ2-7; TRBD2 is a possible D gene (6 bases). Trimming left V 11 bases short and J 2 bases short, with 13 bases between. The CDR3 has 12 amino acids. CDR1 is SEHNR and CDR2 is FQNEAQ in the germline V gene (reference sequence). The chain's CDR3 is CAGEDSTYEQYF. The CDR3 nucleotides are TGTGCCGGGGAGGATTCAACCTACGAGCAGTACTTC.

The chain carries TRBV27 and TRBJ2-7; D is uncertain. This CDR3 has 14 amino acids. The V end was cut by 5 bases, the J end by 3 bases, with 14 bases between. The germline gives CDR1 MNHEY, CDR2 SMNVEV (reference sequence). The CDR3 DNA follows: TGTGCCAGCAGTATTGACGGATCCGGCTACGAGCAGTACTTC. Amino acid sequence: CASSIDGSGYEQYF.

The chain combines TRBV2 with TRBJ2-7; tentatively, D is TRBD2 (7 bases). The CDR3 loop spans 14 amino acids. Germline CDR1 and CDR2: SNHLY and FYNNEI. V dropped 7 bases and J dropped 3 bases, with 16 bases sitting between them. Written as DNA, the CDR3 is TGTGCCAGCATCCGCGCGGGGGCCTTCTACGAGCAGTACTTC. Its translation is CASIRAGAFYEQYF.

J is TRBJ2-1 and V is TRBV7-3; D remains ambiguous. The V end lost 0 bases, the J end lost 4 bases, and 4 bases lay between the germline ends. The CDR3 consists of 13 residues. CDR1 SGHTA and CDR2 FQGTGA come from the germline V gene. In DNA, the CDR3 is TGTGCCAGCAGCTTAACAGGGTACAATGAGCAGTTCTTC. This translates into CASSLTGYNEQFF.

CDR3 protein: CSVDNWDRGRSGGYTF. CDR3 in DNA: TGCAGCGTTGATAACTGGGACAGGGGGCGATCGGGTGGCTACACCTTC. The chain recombines TRBV29-1 with TRBJ1-2; 12 positions agree with TRBD1. From germline, CDR1 is SQVTM and CDR2 ANQGSEA. The CDR3 totals 16 residues. With 3 bases clipped from V and 7 bases from J, the junction kept 12 bases outside the gene matches.

This chain links TRBV7-9 with TRBJ2-7; 9 nucleotides match TRBD1. Losses at the gene ends were 5 bases for V and 4 bases for J; bases not matched to a gene: 9. The length of the CDR3 is 15 residues. CDR1 and CDR2 from the germline V gene are SEHNR and FQNEAQ (reference sequence). The CDR3 loop is CASSPSGTGSYEQYF. The CDR3 DNA is TGTGCCAGCAGCCCCTCCGGGACAGGGTCGTACGAGCAGTACTTC.

This chain connects TRBV5-4 to TRBJ2-4, with 8 bases identical to TRBD2. Unmatched junction bases numbered 6, after V lost 0 bases and J lost 4 bases. The CDR3 is 16 residues long. CDR1 is SGHNT, CDR2 YYREEE, per germline (reference sequence). Written as DNA, the CDR3 is TGTGCCAGCAGCTTGGACTCGGGGGGGCATAAAAACATTCAGTACTTC. It specifies CASSLDSGGHKNIQYF.

The chain has TRBV7-9 and TRBJ1-5, with 9 bases identical to TRBD1. This CDR3 is built from 15 residues. The germline V gene has CDR1 SEHNR and CDR2 FQNEAQ (reference sequence). V was clipped by 5 bases and J by 6 bases; unmatched bases: 8. The DNA for the CDR3 is TGTGCCAGCAGCGTACAGGGGGCGCAAGGTCAGCCCCAGCATTTT. As protein: CASSVQGAQGQPQHF. Using reference TRBV7-9 and TRBJ1-5 for the parts outside the CDR3, the full variable domain is DTGVSQNPRHKITKRGQNVTFRCDPISEHNRLYWYRQTLGQGPEFLTYFQNEAQLEKSRLLSDRFSAERPKGSFSTLEIQRTEQGDSAMYLCASSVQGAQGQPQHFGDGTRLSIL.

This clone was counted a single time. The chain employs TRBV27 and TRBJ2-3, with 13 bases lining up with TRBD2. CDR3 length: 19 amino acids. V shed 5 bases, J shed 4 bases, and the junction held 15 bases outside the gene matches. Germline V gives CDR1 MNHEY, CDR2 SMNVEV (reference sequence). The CDR3 spells CASSPTQLAGGPRADTQYF. Written as DNA, the CDR3 is TGTGCCAGCAGTCCCACCCAACTAGCGGGGGGGCCAAGGGCAGATACGCAGTATTTT.